These 30 T cell receptor beta chains were all obtained from the same sample, sequenced in a study of blood T cell repertoires in COVID-19 (dated by TCRdb to the early 2020s). Preparation of the library involved the immunoSEQ multiplex PCR assay. The table comes from immuneACCESS by way of TCRdb, which keeps in-frame sequences with V and J called. Part of the clones is missing from these tables; in studies checked, under half for an unresolved V gene and the rest for unknown reasons. In all, the sample holds just under 65,000 clones, and around four fifths of those were seen once. In total, the top ten clones hold roughly 6.3% of the sample. Sequenced sample: peripheral blood. The receptors stem from a human donor in a cohort sampled during active COVID-19.

This rearrangement joins TRBV7-2 to TRBJ1-1; a weak D match, TRBD1 (6 bases). CDR1 is SGHTA and CDR2 is FQGNSA in the germline V gene. This CDR3 region has 13 residues. V lost 5 bases and J lost 10, with 17 bases in between. The CDR3, as DNA: TGTGCCAGCAGCCATTCCGGTTGGGGGCGAGCTTTCTTT. Translation: CASSHSGWGRAFF.

This clone was seen more than once but under ten times. The rearrangement joins TRBV12-3 or TRBV12-4 to TRBJ2-1; a weak D match, TRBD1 (6 bases). The ends were cut back, 5 bases at V and 6 bases at J, with 8 bases in the middle. CDR3 size: 12 residues. DNA for the CDR3: TGTGCCAGCAGTGCCAGGGGCAATGAGCAGTTCTTC. This codes for CASSARGNEQFF.

The rearrangement joins TRBV6-2 or TRBV6-3 to TRBJ2-7; 7 bases fit TRBD2. The ends lost 5 bases at V and 0 bases at J; junction bases unmatched: 10. The length of the CDR3 is 16 residues. CDR1 is MNHEY, CDR2 SVGEGT, per germline. In DNA form, the CDR3 reads TGTGCCAGCAGTGATTGGGGAGCGGGGACCTCCTACGAGCAGTACTTC. Translation: CASSDWGAGTSYEQYF.

The V gene is TRBV6-5, the J gene TRBJ1-3; TRBD1 matches at 10 bases. Germline CDR1 is MNHEY and CDR2 is SVGAGI. The ends lost 4 bases at V and 4 bases at J; junction bases unmatched: 7. This CDR3 is 16 amino acids long. The CDR3 sequence: CASSSRGTGVGNTIYF. Written as DNA, the CDR3 is TGTGCCAGCAGTTCCCGGGGGACAGGGGTAGGAAACACCATATATTTT.

The V call is TRBV5-1, the J call TRBJ2-7, with 7 nucleotides matching TRBD2. Germline loops: CDR1 SGHRS, CDR2 YFSETQ. This CDR3 is 12 amino acids long. Losses at the gene ends were 1 base for V and 7 bases for J; bases not matched to a gene: 2. The CDR3 region has the DNA TGCGCCAGCAGCTTGCCCGGGGGGGAGCAGTACTTC. Its translation is CASSLPGGEQYF.

This clone was detected only once. The genes are TRBV6-5 and TRBJ2-1, with D possibly TRBD1 on 6 matching bases. The CDR3 runs 14 residues. The germline CDR1 and CDR2 sequences are MNHEY and SVGAGI. V was shortened by 5 bases and J by 8 bases, with 16 bases between the two germline ends. Here the CDR3 reads CASSRTRGYDEQFF. As DNA, the CDR3 is TGTGCCAGCAGTAGAACTAGGGGGTACGATGAGCAGTTCTTC.

The chain is built from TRBV2 and TRBJ2-5; D is unclear. The CDR3 extends over 11 amino acids. The V and J ends lost 4 bases and 4 bases respectively, with 4 bases between them. Germline loops: CDR1 SNHLY, CDR2 FYNNEI. The CDR3 nucleotides read TGTGCCAGCAGTGCCTTAGAGACCCAGTACTTC. It yields the protein CASSALETQYF.

The chain carries TRBV29-1 and TRBJ1-3, with TRBD1 identical over 8 bases. The CDR3 length is 14 residues. Germline V CDR1 and CDR2: SQVTM, ANQGSEA. V lost 5 bases and J lost 0; bases outside the gene matches: 3. CDR3 in DNA: TGCAGCGTTCACAGGGGGAACTCTGGAAACACCATATATTTT. This translates into CSVHRGNSGNTIYF.

V and J are TRBV27 and TRBJ1-2; no reliable D call. V was trimmed by 5 bases and J by 0 bases, leaving 10 bases between them. Germline CDR1 reads MNHEY; CDR2 reads SMNVEV (reference sequence). The CDR3 has 14 residues. In nucleotides, the CDR3 is TGTGCCAGCAGTCCTCAGCGACCTAACTATGGCTACACCTTC. Protein product: CASSPQRPNYGYTF.

This clone appeared once. This chain links TRBV2 with TRBJ2-7; 12 bases agree with TRBD1. The CDR3 is 17 residues long. Germline CDR1 is SNHLY and CDR2 is FYNNEI. V gave up 5 bases and J gave up 0 bases; unmatched junction bases: 8. This CDR3 reads CASSSGTGGFSSYEQYF. The CDR3 nucleotides are TGTGCCAGCAGTTCCGGGACAGGGGGCTTTAGCTCCTACGAGCAGTACTTC.

The V gene is TRBV9, the J gene TRBJ2-7; 9 bases are a match to TRBD1. V lost 3 bases and J lost 6; bases outside the gene matches: 7. Germline V gives CDR1 SGDLS, CDR2 YYNGEE. This CDR3 comprises 14 residues. CDR3 amino acids: CASSATGTGSEQYF. The CDR3 bases are TGTGCCAGCAGCGCTACCGGGACAGGGAGCGAGCAGTACTTC. Together with reference TRBV9 and TRBJ2-7, the CDR3 gives the full variable domain: DSGVTQTPKHLITATGQRVTLRCSPRSGDLSVYWYQQSLDQGLQFLIQYYNGEERAKGNILERFSAQQFPDLHSELNLSSLELGDSALYFCASSATGTGSEQYFGPGTRLTVT.

This clone was seen once. J is TRBJ2-4 and V is TRBV7-3, with a possible D match to TRBD1 (6 bases). Trimming took 5 bases from V and 5 from J, leaving 10 bases between them. The CDR3 is made up of 13 amino acids. CDR1 SGHTA and CDR2 FQGTGA come from the germline V gene. CDR3 bases: TGTGCCAGCAGCCTGGACAGACAAAACATTCAGTACTTC. It codes for CASSLDRQNIQYF.

This chain links TRBV29-1 with TRBJ2-3; 8 nucleotides agree with TRBD1. Trimming at V came to 0 bases and at J to 2 bases, leaving 4 bases not matched to a gene. Germline CDR1 is SQVTM and CDR2 is ANQGSEA. CDR3 length: 15 residues. In DNA form, the CDR3 reads TGCAGCGTTGAAGACCACAGGGGGGCCACAGATACGCAGTATTTT. Protein: CSVEDHRGATDTQYF.

Only one count was recorded for this clone. The gene calls are TRBV9 and TRBJ2-5; D unclear. V dropped 4 bases and J dropped 5 bases, with 12 bases sitting between them. This CDR3 contains 13 residues. Germline values: CDR1 SGDLS, CDR2 YYNGEE. CDR3 in DNA: TGTGCCAGCAGCCCCACTATAGATGAGACCCAGTACTTC. Translated: CASSPTIDETQYF.

The chain combines TRBV9 with TRBJ1-1; 8 bases align to TRBD1. The CDR3 sequence is 16 residues long. The germline CDR1 and CDR2 sequences are SGDLS and YYNGEE. The J segment lost 4 bases and the V segment lost 4 bases, leaving 12 bases of the junction unmatched. The CDR3 protein is CASSSDRAGAGTEAFF. CDR3 coding DNA: TGTGCCAGCAGCTCGGACAGGGCGGGGGCGGGCACTGAAGCTTTCTTT.

This chain uses TRBV5-1 with TRBJ1-1; 8 nucleotides match TRBD1. The CDR3 runs 15 residues. Per the germline V gene, CDR1 is SGHRS and CDR2 is YFSETQ. V dropped 5 bases and J dropped 0; count of bases not matched to a gene: 6. The CDR3 here is CASRTGATLNTEAFF. The CDR3 DNA sequence: TGCGCCAGCAGGACAGGGGCTACGCTGAACACTGAAGCTTTCTTT.

The CDR3 loop is CASSLVGARAPDTQYF. The CDR3 coding sequence is TGTGCCAGCAGCTTAGTAGGGGCTAGGGCCCCAGATACGCAGTATTTT. V is TRBV7-2 and J is TRBJ2-3, with a tentative D call TRBD1 (5 bases). V gave up 1 base and J gave up 4 bases, with 15 bases separating them. This CDR3 is 16 amino acids long. Germline assignment: CDR1 SGHTA and CDR2 FQGNSA. The entire variable domain, with the rest obtained from reference TRBV7-2 and TRBJ2-3, is as follows: GAGVSQSPSNKVTEKGKDVELRCDPISGHTALYWYRQSLGQGLEFLIYFQGNSAPDKSGLPSDRFSAERTGGSVSTLTIQRTQQEDSAVYLCASSLVGARAPDTQYFGPGTRLTVL.

This chain uses TRBV7-3 with TRBJ2-3, with D possibly matching TRBD2 (6 bases). The V and J ends lost 1 base and 5 bases respectively, with 13 bases between them. This CDR3 spans 15 amino acids. Germline V gene sequence: CDR1 SGHTA, CDR2 FQGTGA. The CDR3: CASSLMGGFRDTQYF. The CDR3 DNA reads TGTGCCAGCAGCTTAATGGGGGGTTTCAGAGATACGCAGTATTTT.

This chain uses TRBV27 with TRBJ2-4, with 7 bases fitting TRBD2. The germline V gene has CDR1 MNHEY and CDR2 SMNVEV (reference sequence). The CDR3 is 13 amino acids. V shed 2 bases, J shed 7 bases, and the junction held 2 bases outside the gene matches. The CDR3, as DNA: TGTGCCAGCAGTTTAAGGGGAGGGAACATTCAGTACTTC. Encoded protein: CASSLRGGNIQYF.

V usage is TRBV6-5 and J usage is TRBJ1-1, with TRBD1 matching 9 bases. Germline assignment: CDR1 MNHEY and CDR2 SVGAGI. The V segment lost 8 bases and the J segment 4 bases; nucleotides outside the gene matches: 11. This CDR3 has 15 residues. The DNA of the CDR3 is TGTGCCAGCTCTCCGGGACAGGGCGTCGGCACTGAAGCTTTCTTT. Translation: CASSPGQGVGTEAFF.

This rearrangement joins TRBV5-1 to TRBJ2-1, with D unresolved. The CDR3 is 13 amino acids. V lost 4 bases and J lost 6, with 11 bases in between. Germline values: CDR1 SGHRS, CDR2 YFSETQ. The CDR3 loop is CASSRIPGNEQFF. The DNA for the CDR3 is TGCGCCAGCAGCCGGATTCCAGGCAATGAGCAGTTCTTC. The entire variable domain, with the rest obtained from reference TRBV5-1 and TRBJ2-1, is as follows: KAGVTQTPRYLIKTRGQQVTLSCSPISGHRSVSWYQQTPGQGLQFLFEYFSETQRNKGNFPGRFSGRQFSNSRSEMNVSTLELGDSALYLCASSRIPGNEQFFGPGTRLTVL.

V usage is TRBV3-1 (or the pseudogene TRBV3-2) and J usage is TRBJ1-1, with D uncertain. This CDR3 spans 16 amino acids. V lost 4 bases to trimming and J lost 4 bases, with 19 bases between them. Germline CDR1 reads LGHDT; CDR2 reads YNNKEL (reference sequence). CDR3 residues: CASSPAYGGSSTEAFF. CDR3 bases: TGTGCCAGCAGCCCCGCTTATGGAGGGTCGAGCACTGAAGCTTTCTTT.

This chain links TRBV6-1 with TRBJ2-7; 7 bases match TRBD1. Germline trimming cut 1 base from V and 1 base from J; bases unmatched to any gene: 13. Germline assignment: CDR1 MNHNS and CDR2 SASEGT. The CDR3 is made up of 18 amino acids. The CDR3 DNA reads as TGTGCCAGCAGTGAAGGGCGCCTGGGGACAGTTAGGTCCTACGAGCAGTACTTC. It is translated as CASSEGRLGTVRSYEQYF.

The rearrangement links TRBV5-1 to TRBJ2-3; 10 bases agree with TRBD2. CDR3 length: 16 residues. V was clipped by 3 bases and J by 2 bases; unmatched bases: 6. Germline lookup yields CDR1 SGHRS and CDR2 YFSETQ. The CDR3 DNA is TGCGCCAGCAGCTCGGGACTAGCGCGATTCACAGATACGCAGTATTTT. It specifies CASSSGLARFTDTQYF. Looking up the rest from reference TRBV5-1 and TRBJ2-3 gives the full variable domain: KAGVTQTPRYLIKTRGQQVTLSCSPISGHRSVSWYQQTPGQGLQFLFEYFSETQRNKGNFPGRFSGRQFSNSRSEMNVSTLELGDSALYLCASSSGLARFTDTQYFGPGTRLTVL.

The chain carries TRBV5-4 and TRBJ1-6; TRBD1 is a possible D gene (5 bases). V lost 2 bases and J lost 7, with 13 bases in between. The CDR3 contains 15 residues. CDR1 is SGHNT, CDR2 YYREEE, per germline (reference sequence). The CDR3: CASSFAGRGNSPLHF. The CDR3 region has the DNA TGTGCCAGCAGCTTTGCTGGACGGGGGAATTCACCCCTCCACTTT. The full variable domain, completed using reference TRBV5-4 and TRBJ1-6, is ETGVTQSPTHLIKTRGQQVTLRCSSQSGHNTVSWYQQALGQGPQFIFQYYREEENGRGNFPPRFSGLQFPNYSSELNVNALELDDSALYLCASSFAGRGNSPLHFGNGTRLTVT.

V and J are TRBV7-2 and TRBJ1-1; TRBD1 is a possible D gene (6 bases). CDR3 length equals 17 residues. Germline assignment: CDR1 SGHTA and CDR2 FQGNSA. Trimming removed 4 bases at V and 5 bases at J, with 23 bases between. The CDR3 sequence: CASSSAAGAGRWTEAFF. The DNA of the CDR3 is TGTGCCAGCAGCTCCGCGGCGGGGGCCGGGAGGTGGACTGAAGCTTTCTTT.

This clone showed up just a few times. The chain recombines TRBV2 with TRBJ1-1; maybe TRBD1 (5 bases). Trimming pared 3 bases from V and 11 bases from J, leaving 10 bases between. This CDR3 is 11 amino acids long. CDR1 is SNHLY and CDR2 is FYNNEI in the germline V gene. CDR3 protein: CASSETEVAFF. As DNA, the CDR3 is TGTGCCAGCAGTGAGACAGAGGTGGCTTTCTTT.

The chain recombines TRBV7-2 with TRBJ1-5; D ambiguous. V was clipped by 3 bases and J by 0 bases, with 9 bases between them. The CDR3 runs 15 residues. Germline-derived CDR1 and CDR2 are SGHTA and FQGNSA. The DNA of the CDR3 is TGTGCCAGCAGCTTCGCCGGGGATAGCAATCAGCCCCAGCATTTT. This gives the protein CASSFAGDSNQPQHF. Supplemented by reference TRBV7-2 and TRBJ1-5, the full variable domain reads GAGVSQSPSNKVTEKGKDVELRCDPISGHTALYWYRQSLGQGLEFLIYFQGNSAPDKSGLPSDRFSAERTGGSVSTLTIQRTQQEDSAVYLCASSFAGDSNQPQHFGDGTRLSIL.

This clone was counted only a few times. The chain couples TRBV11-2 to TRBJ2-5, with a possible D match to TRBD2 (6 bases). Deletions cut 5 bases from V and 1 base from J, with 20 bases between. The CDR3 is 17 amino acids. The germline V gene has CDR1 SGHAT and CDR2 FQNNGV. CDR3 coding DNA: TGTGCCAGCAGCCCAATCCCCTCCGCGGGGCTCCAAGAGACCCAGTACTTC. Translated, it gives CASSPIPSAGLQETQYF.

CDR3 in DNA: TGTGCTAGTGGTTTGCAGGGGGGTACTGAAGCTTTCTTT. Its protein is CASGLQGGTEAFF. This chain uses TRBV12-5 with TRBJ1-1, with 7 bases matching TRBD1. V dropped 2 bases and J dropped 5; count of bases not matched to a gene: 2. This CDR3 region has 13 residues. Looked up from germline, CDR1 is LGHNT and CDR2 is FRNRAP.